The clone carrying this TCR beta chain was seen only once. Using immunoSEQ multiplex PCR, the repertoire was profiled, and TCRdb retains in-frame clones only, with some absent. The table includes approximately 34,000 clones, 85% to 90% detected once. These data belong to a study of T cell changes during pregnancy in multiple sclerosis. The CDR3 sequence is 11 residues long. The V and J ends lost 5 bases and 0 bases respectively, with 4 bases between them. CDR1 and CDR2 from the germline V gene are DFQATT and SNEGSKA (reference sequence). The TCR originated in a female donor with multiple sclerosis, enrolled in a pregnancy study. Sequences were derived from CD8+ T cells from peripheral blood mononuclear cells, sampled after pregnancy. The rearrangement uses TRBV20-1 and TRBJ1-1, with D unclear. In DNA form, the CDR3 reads TGCAGTGCTCCTATGAACACTGAAGCTTTCTTT. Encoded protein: CSAPMNTEAFF.